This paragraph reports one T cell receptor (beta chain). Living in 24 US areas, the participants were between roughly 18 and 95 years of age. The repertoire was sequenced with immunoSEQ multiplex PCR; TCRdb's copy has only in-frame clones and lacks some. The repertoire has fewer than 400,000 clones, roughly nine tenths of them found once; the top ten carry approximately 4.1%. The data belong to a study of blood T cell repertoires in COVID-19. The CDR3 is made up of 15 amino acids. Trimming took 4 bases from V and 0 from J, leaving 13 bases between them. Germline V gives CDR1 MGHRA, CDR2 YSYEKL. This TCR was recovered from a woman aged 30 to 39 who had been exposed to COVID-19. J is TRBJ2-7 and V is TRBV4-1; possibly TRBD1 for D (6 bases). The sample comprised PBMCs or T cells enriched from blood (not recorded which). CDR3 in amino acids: CASSLTTGISYEQYF. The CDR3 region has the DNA TGCGCCAGCAGCCTCACCACAGGGATCTCCTACGAGCAGTACTTC.